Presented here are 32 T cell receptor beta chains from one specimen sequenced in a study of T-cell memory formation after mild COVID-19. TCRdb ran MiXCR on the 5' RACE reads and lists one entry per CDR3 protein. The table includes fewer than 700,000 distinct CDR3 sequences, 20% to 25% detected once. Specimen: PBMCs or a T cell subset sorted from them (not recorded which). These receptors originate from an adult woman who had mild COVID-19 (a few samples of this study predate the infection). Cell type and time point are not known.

The CDR3 coding sequence is TGTGCCAGCACGGACGGGGGTTACAATGAGCAGTTCTTC. It codes for CASTDGGYNEQFF. This chain joins TRBV7-3 and TRBJ2-1, with D tentatively TRBD2 (6 bases). This CDR3 comprises 13 residues. The germline V gene encodes CDR1 SGHTA and CDR2 FQGTGA. Trimming pared 7 bases from V and 4 bases from J, leaving 11 bases between.

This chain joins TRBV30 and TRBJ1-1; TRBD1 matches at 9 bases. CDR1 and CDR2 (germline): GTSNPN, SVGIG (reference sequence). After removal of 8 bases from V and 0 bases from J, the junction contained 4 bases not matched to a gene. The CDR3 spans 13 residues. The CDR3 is CAGTGYVNTEAFF. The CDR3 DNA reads TGTGCCGGGACAGGGTACGTGAACACTGAAGCTTTCTTT.

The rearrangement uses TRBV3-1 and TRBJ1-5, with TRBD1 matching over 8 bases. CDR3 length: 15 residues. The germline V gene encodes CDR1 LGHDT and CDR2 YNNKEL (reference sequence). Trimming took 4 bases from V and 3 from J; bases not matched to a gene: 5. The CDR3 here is CASSPRQGPNQPQHF. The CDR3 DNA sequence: TGTGCCAGCAGCCCGCGACAGGGGCCCAATCAGCCCCAGCATTTT.

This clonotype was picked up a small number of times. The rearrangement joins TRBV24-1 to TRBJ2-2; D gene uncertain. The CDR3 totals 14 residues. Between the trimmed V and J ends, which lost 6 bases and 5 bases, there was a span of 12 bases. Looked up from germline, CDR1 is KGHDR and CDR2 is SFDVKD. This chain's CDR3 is CATSQDRWTGELFF. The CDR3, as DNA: TGTGCCACCAGTCAGGACCGGTGGACCGGGGAGCTGTTTTTT.

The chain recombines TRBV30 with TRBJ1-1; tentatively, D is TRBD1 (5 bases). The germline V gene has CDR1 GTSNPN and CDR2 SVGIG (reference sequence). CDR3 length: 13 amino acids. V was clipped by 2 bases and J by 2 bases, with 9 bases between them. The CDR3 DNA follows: TGTGCCTGGAGTCATGGGGGTAACACTGAAGCTTTCTTT. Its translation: CAWSHGGNTEAFF.

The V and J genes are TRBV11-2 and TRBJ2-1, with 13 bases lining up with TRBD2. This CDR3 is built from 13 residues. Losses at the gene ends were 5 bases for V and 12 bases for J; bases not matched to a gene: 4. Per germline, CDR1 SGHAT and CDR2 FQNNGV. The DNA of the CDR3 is TGTGCCAGCAGCCTCGGGACTAGCGGGATGCAGTTCTTC. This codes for CASSLGTSGMQFF.

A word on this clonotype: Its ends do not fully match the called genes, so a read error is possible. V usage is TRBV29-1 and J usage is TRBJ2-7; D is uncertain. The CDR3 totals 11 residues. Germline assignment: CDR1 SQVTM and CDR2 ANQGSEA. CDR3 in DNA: TGCAGCGTCGAAGGTTCCTACGAGCAGTACTTC. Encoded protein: CSVEGSYEQYF.

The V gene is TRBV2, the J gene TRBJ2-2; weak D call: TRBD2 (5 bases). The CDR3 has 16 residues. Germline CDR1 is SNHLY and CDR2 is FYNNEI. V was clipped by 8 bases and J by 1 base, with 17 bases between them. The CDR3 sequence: CASSRGGPQNTGELFF. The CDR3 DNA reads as TGTGCCAGCTCGCGAGGAGGACCTCAGAACACCGGGGAGCTGTTTTTT.

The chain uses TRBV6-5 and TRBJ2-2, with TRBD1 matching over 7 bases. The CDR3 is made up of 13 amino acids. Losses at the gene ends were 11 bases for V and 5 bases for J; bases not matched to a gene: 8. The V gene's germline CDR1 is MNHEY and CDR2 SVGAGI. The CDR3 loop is CAVQGDRTGELFF. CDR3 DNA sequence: TGTGCCGTTCAGGGGGATCGGACCGGGGAGCTGTTTTTT.

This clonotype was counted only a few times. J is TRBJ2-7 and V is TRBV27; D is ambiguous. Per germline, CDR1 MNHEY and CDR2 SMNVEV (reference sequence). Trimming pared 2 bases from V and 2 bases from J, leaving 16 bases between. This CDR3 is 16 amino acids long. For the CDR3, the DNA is TGTGCCAGCAGTTTAATACCGACACTGGCGACCTACGAGCAGTACTTC. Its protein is CASSLIPTLATYEQYF.

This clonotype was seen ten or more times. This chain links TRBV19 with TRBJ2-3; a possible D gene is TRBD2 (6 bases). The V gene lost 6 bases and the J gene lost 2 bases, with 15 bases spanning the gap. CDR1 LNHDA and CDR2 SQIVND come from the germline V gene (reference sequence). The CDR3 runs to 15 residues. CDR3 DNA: TGTGCCAGTAGCGCACCCGGGAGCCCCACAGATACGCAGTATTTT. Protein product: CASSAPGSPTDTQYF.

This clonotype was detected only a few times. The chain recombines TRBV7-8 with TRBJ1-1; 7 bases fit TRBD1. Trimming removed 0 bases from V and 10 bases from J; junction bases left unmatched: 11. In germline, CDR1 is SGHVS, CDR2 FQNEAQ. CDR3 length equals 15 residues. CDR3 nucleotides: TGTGCCAGCAGCTTAGCTCCCGACAGGGTTGGGGTAGCTTTCTTT. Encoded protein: CASSLAPDRVGVAFF.

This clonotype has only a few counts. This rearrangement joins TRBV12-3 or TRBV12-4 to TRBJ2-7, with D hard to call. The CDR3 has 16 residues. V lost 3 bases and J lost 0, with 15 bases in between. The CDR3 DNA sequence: TGTGCCAGCAGTTTGAGGATAGGGTCAAGCTCCTACGAGCAGTACTTC. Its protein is CASSLRIGSSSYEQYF.

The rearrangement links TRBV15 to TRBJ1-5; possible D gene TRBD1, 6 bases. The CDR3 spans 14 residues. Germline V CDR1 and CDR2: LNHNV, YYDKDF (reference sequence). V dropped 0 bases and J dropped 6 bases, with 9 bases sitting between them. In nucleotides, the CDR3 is TGTGCCACCAGCAGAGACAGGGGAGGTCAGCCCCAGCATTTT. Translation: CATSRDRGGQPQHF.

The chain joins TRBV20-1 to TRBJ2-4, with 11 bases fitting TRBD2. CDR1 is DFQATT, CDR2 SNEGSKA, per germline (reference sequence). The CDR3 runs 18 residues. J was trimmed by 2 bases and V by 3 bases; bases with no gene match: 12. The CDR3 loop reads CSASSGGAAFSPKNIQYF. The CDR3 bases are TGCAGTGCTAGTAGCGGGGGGGCCGCGTTCTCCCCCAAAAACATTCAGTACTTC.

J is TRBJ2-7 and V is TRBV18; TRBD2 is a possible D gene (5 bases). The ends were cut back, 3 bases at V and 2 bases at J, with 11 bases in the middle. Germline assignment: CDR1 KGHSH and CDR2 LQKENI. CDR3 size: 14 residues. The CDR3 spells CASSPSLDTYEQYF. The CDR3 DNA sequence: TGTGCCAGCTCACCCTCACTAGATACCTACGAGCAGTACTTC.

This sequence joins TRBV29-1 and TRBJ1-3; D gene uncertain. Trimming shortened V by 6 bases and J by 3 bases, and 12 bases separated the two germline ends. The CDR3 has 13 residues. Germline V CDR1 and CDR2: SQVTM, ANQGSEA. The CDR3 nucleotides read TGCAGCGTCGCCCTTCAGAGTGGAAACACCATATATTTT. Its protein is CSVALQSGNTIYF.

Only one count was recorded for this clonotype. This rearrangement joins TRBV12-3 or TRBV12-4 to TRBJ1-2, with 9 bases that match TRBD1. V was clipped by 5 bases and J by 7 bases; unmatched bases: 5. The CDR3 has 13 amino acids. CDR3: CASSAGQGPGYTF. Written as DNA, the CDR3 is TGTGCCAGCAGTGCGGGACAGGGACCTGGCTACACCTTC.

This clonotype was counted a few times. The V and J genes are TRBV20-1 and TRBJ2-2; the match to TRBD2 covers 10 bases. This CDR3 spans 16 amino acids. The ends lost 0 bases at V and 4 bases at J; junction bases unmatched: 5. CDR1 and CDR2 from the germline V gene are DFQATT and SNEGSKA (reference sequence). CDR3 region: CSARDVQRGGTGELFF. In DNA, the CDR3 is TGCAGTGCTAGAGATGTTCAGCGGGGGGGCACCGGGGAGCTGTTTTTT.

The chain's CDR3 is CASSEGPLGSYEQYF. In DNA form, the CDR3 reads TGTGCCAGCAGCGAGGGACCCCTTGGATCCTACGAGCAGTACTTC. The chain joins TRBV7-9 to TRBJ2-7; D assignment may be TRBD1 or TRBD2 (5 bases each). V was trimmed by 5 bases and J by 1 base, leaving 15 bases between them. The CDR3 is 15 amino acids. Germline V gene sequence: CDR1 SEHNR, CDR2 FQNEAQ (reference sequence). Full variable domain (missing parts from reference TRBV7-9 and TRBJ2-7): DTGVSQNPRHKITKRGQNVTFRCDPISEHNRLYWYRQTLGQGPEFLTYFQNEAQLEKSRLLSDRFSAERPKGSFSTLEIQRTEQGDSAMYLCASSEGPLGSYEQYFGPGTRLTVT.

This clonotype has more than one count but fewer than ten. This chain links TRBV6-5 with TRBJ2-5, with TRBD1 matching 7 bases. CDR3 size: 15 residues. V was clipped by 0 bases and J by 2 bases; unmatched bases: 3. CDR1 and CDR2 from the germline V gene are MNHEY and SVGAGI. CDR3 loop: CASSYSDREQETQYF. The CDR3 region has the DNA TGTGCCAGCAGTTACTCCGACAGGGAACAAGAGACCCAGTACTTC.

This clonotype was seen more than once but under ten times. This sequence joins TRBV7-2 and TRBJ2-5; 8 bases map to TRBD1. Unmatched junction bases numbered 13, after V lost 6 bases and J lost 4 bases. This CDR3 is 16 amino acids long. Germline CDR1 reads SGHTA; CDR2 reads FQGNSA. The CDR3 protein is CASSLTGALSVETQYF. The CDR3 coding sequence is TGTGCCAGCAGTTTGACAGGGGCGCTATCGGTAGAGACCCAGTACTTC.

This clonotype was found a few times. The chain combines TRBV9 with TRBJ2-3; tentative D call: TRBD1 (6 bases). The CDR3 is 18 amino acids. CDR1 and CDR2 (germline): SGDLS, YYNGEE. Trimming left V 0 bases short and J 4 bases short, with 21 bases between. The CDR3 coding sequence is TGTGCCAGCAGCGTAGACGGCCGGTTGGGGGCCGGCGCAGATACGCAGTATTTT. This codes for CASSVDGRLGAGADTQYF. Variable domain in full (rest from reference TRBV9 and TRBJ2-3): DSGVTQTPKHLITATGQRVTLRCSPRSGDLSVYWYQQSLDQGLQFLIQYYNGEERAKGNILERFSAQQFPDLHSELNLSSLELGDSALYFCASSVDGRLGAGADTQYFGPGTRLTVL.

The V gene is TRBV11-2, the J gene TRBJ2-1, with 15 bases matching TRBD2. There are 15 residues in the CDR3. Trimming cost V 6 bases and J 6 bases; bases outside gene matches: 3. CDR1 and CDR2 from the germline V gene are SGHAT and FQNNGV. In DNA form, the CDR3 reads TGTGCCAGCAGAAGGACTAGCGGGAGGGGCAATGAGCAGTTCTTC. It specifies CASRRTSGRGNEQFF.

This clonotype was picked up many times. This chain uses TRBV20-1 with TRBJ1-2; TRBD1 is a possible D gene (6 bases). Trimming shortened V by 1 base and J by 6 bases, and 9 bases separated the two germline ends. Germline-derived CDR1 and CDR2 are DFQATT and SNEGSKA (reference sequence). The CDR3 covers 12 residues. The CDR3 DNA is TGCAGTGCTAGAGTCCCAGGGGATGGCTACACCTTC. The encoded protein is CSARVPGDGYTF.

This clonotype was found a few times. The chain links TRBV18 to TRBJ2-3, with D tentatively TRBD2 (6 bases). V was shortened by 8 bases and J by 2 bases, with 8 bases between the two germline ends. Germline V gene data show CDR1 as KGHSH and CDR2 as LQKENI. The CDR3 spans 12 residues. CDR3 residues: CASGGITDTQYF. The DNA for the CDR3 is TGTGCCAGCGGGGGGATCACAGATACGCAGTATTTT.

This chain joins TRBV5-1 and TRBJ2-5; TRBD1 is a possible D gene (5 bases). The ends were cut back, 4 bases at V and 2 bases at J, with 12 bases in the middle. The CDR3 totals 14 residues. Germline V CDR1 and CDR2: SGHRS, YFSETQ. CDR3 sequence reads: CASSPGRVQETQYF. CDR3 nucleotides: TGCGCCAGCAGCCCGGGCAGGGTACAAGAGACCCAGTACTTC. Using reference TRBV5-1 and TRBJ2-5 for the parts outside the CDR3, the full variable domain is KAGVTQTPRYLIKTRGQQVTLSCSPISGHRSVSWYQQTPGQGLQFLFEYFSETQRNKGNFPGRFSGRQFSNSRSEMNVSTLELGDSALYLCASSPGRVQETQYFGPGTRLLVL.

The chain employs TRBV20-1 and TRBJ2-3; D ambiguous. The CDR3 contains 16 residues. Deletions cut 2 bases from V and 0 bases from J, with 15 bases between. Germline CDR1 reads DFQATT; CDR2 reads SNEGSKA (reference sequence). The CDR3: CSARPRWQFSTDTQYF. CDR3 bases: TGCAGTGCTAGACCCCGGTGGCAGTTTAGCACAGATACGCAGTATTTT.

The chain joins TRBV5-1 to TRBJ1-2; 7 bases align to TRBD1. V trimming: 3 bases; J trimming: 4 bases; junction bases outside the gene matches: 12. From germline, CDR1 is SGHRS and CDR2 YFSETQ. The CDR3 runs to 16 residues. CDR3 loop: CASSSTGPGYLYGYTF. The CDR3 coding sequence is TGCGCCAGCAGCTCGACAGGGCCCGGCTATCTCTATGGCTACACCTTC.

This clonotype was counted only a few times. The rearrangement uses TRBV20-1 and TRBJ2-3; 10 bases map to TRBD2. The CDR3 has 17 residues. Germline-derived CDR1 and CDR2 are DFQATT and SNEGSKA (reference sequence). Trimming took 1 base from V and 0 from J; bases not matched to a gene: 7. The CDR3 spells CSARALAGVPSTDTQYF. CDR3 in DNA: TGCAGTGCTAGAGCCCTAGCGGGAGTACCTAGCACAGATACGCAGTATTTT.

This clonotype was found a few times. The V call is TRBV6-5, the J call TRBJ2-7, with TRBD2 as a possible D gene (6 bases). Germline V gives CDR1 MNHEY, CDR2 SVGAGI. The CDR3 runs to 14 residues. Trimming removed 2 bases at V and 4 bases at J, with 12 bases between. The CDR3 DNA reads TGTGCCAGCAGTTACACTAGCTCGGCGTACGAGCAGTACTTC. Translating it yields CASSYTSSAYEQYF.

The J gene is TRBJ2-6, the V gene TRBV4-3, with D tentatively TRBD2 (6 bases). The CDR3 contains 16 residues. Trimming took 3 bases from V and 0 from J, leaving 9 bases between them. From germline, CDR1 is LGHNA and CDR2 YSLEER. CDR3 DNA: TGCGCCAGCAGCCATGGGACTGCCTCTGGGGCCAACGTCCTGACTTTC. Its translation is CASSHGTASGANVLTF.